Presented here are 28 T cell receptor beta chains from one specimen sequenced in a study of T cell responses to AZD1222 COVID-19 vaccine. The table came from immunoSEQ multiplex PCR; TCRdb's copy has only in-frame clones and leaves some out. This table has around 140,000 clones, over 85% appearing once. This material consisted of peripheral blood, taken on day 0 of AZD1222 vaccination. The receptors shown here come from an adult in good health.

The chain uses TRBV4-1 and TRBJ1-5; no reliable D call. Germline V gene data show CDR1 as MGHRA and CDR2 as YSYEKL. V shed 1 base and J shed 4 bases, with 5 bases lying between them. The CDR3 is made up of 13 amino acids. The CDR3, as DNA: TGCGCCAGCAGCCAAGGAGAAAATCAGCCCCAGCATTTT. Encoded protein: CASSQGENQPQHF.

The V gene is TRBV7-8, the J gene TRBJ2-3; 12 nucleotides line up with TRBD2. Per germline, CDR1 SGHVS and CDR2 FQNEAQ. This CDR3 comprises 17 residues. The junction had 4 bases not matched to a gene; V was cut back by 2 bases and J by 1 base. For the CDR3, the DNA is TGTGCCAGCAGCTTACGGACTAGCGGGGACCGCACAGATACGCAGTATTTT. Protein product: CASSLRTSGDRTDTQYF.

J is TRBJ1-6 and V is TRBV30, with no clear D. Trimming cost V 6 bases and J 8 bases, with 8 bases left between them. The CDR3 totals 11 residues. The germline gives CDR1 GTSNPN, CDR2 SVGIG (reference sequence). The CDR3 DNA reads as TGTGCCTGTGCTATGGATTCACCCCTCCACTTT. It specifies CACAMDSPLHF.

The genes are TRBV7-2 and TRBJ2-1; 14 bases fit TRBD2. This CDR3 region has 17 residues. Per germline, CDR1 SGHTA and CDR2 FQGNSA. V shed 0 bases, J shed 10 bases, and the junction held 8 bases outside the gene matches. CDR3 coding DNA: TGTGCCAGCAGCTTAGCACCGGGACTAGCGGGAGAAGGAGAGCAGTTCTTC. Its protein is CASSLAPGLAGEGEQFF.

The V gene is TRBV7-2, the J gene TRBJ1-5; D is unresolved. Germline lookup yields CDR1 SGHTA and CDR2 FQGNSA. Trimming took off 2 bases at V and 6 bases at J, with 8 bases between the two ends. This CDR3 region has 13 residues. CDR3 nucleotide sequence: TGTGCCAGCAGCTTAAGCCCCCTTCAGCCCCAGCATTTT. It yields the protein CASSLSPLQPQHF.

The chain is built from TRBV5-1 and TRBJ2-7; 10 bases align to TRBD1. The J segment lost 2 bases and the V segment lost 2 bases, leaving 1 base of the junction unmatched. The CDR3 is 14 amino acids. CDR1 and CDR2 from the germline V gene are SGHRS and YFSETQ. CDR3 nucleotides: TGCGCCAGCAGCTTCGGGACAGGGGCCTACGAGCAGTACTTC. Residues: CASSFGTGAYEQYF.

The chain carries TRBV5-1 and TRBJ2-7, with a tentative D call TRBD1 (6 bases). Germline lookup yields CDR1 SGHRS and CDR2 YFSETQ. The germline V and J ends were trimmed by 4 bases and 0 bases, with 11 bases remaining between them. The CDR3 is 14 amino acids. The CDR3 loop reads CASSPGQSSYEQYF. In DNA form, the CDR3 reads TGCGCCAGCAGCCCAGGACAGAGCTCCTACGAGCAGTACTTC. Using reference TRBV5-1 and TRBJ2-7 for the parts outside the CDR3, the full variable domain is KAGVTQTPRYLIKTRGQQVTLSCSPISGHRSVSWYQQTPGQGLQFLFEYFSETQRNKGNFPGRFSGRQFSNSRSEMNVSTLELGDSALYLCASSPGQSSYEQYFGPGTRLTVT.

This sequence joins TRBV6-4 and TRBJ1-5; no clear D gene. Germline CDR1 and CDR2: MRHNA and SNTAGT. The CDR3 runs to 20 residues. V lost 6 bases, J lost 0 bases, and 27 bases lay in between. DNA for the CDR3: TGTGCCAGCAGCATTACCCCATCGGCACGACGGAACTATAGCAATCAGCCCCAGCATTTT. Its protein is CASSITPSARRNYSNQPQHF.

This chain joins TRBV4-1 and TRBJ1-6; D is unclear. V lost 0 bases and J lost 7, with 13 bases in between. The CDR3 sequence is 16 residues long. Germline V gene lookup returns CDR1 MGHRA and CDR2 YSYEKL. The CDR3 DNA is TGCGCCAGCAGCCAAGATGGAGCAGTCGGGAATTCACCCCTCCACTTT. Protein: CASSQDGAVGNSPLHF.

DNA for the CDR3: TGCAGCGTTGAAGGCCAGCTAAACACTGAAGCTTTCTTT. Amino acids: CSVEGQLNTEAFF. The chain links TRBV29-1 to TRBJ1-1; D remains ambiguous. V was pared by 1 base and J by 2 bases, with 8 bases between. The germline V gene has CDR1 SQVTM and CDR2 ANQGSEA. The CDR3 spans 13 residues.

This chain uses TRBV4-1 with TRBJ2-2; tentatively, D is TRBD2 (6 bases). The CDR3 is 17 residues long. CDR1 and CDR2 (germline): MGHRA, YSYEKL. V dropped 0 bases and J dropped 0 bases, with 11 bases sitting between them. CDR3 coding DNA: TGCGCCAGCAGCCAAGATCCGAAGCGGGCGAACACCGGGGAGCTGTTTTTT. Translation gives CASSQDPKRANTGELFF.

The rearrangement links TRBV7-2 to TRBJ2-1, with a tentative D call TRBD1 (6 bases). This CDR3 comprises 15 residues. The germline CDR1 and CDR2 sequences are SGHTA and FQGNSA. The V end was cut by 1 base, the J end by 2 bases, with 9 bases between. The CDR3 sequence is CASSLDWGPYNEQFF. The CDR3 bases are TGTGCCAGCAGCTTAGACTGGGGGCCCTACAATGAGCAGTTCTTC.

The J gene is TRBJ1-5, the V gene TRBV13, with D hard to call. The V and J ends lost 7 bases and 1 base respectively, with 11 bases between them. Germline-derived CDR1 and CDR2 are PRHDT and FYEKMQ (reference sequence). There are 14 residues in the CDR3. CDR3 DNA: TGTGCCAGCACTTCTTGGGGAAGCAATCAGCCCCAGCATTTT. It specifies CASTSWGSNQPQHF. Filled out from reference TRBV13 and TRBJ1-5, the complete variable domain reads AAGVIQSPRHLIKEKRETATLKCYPIPRHDTVYWYQQGPGQDPQFLISFYEKMQSDKGSIPDRFSAQQFSDYHSELNMSSLELGDSALYFCASTSWGSNQPQHFGDGTRLSIL.

The chain is built from TRBV27 and TRBJ1-5, with TRBD1 matching over 9 bases. V gave up 5 bases and J gave up 6 bases; unmatched junction bases: 11. The germline V gene has CDR1 MNHEY and CDR2 SMNVEV (reference sequence). The CDR3 runs to 16 residues. The CDR3 region has the DNA TGTGCCAGCAGTGCATCGGGACAGGGTTTTGGTCAGCCCCAGCATTTT. Protein product: CASSASGQGFGQPQHF.

This rearrangement joins TRBV3-1 (or the pseudogene TRBV3-2) to TRBJ1-2; D may be TRBD1 (6 bases). The CDR3 covers 14 residues. Looked up from germline, CDR1 is LGHDT and CDR2 is YNNKEL (reference sequence). Trimming pared 3 bases from V and 2 bases from J, leaving 10 bases between. The DNA of the CDR3 is TGTGCCAGCAGCCACGGGGACACGAACTATGGCTACACCTTC. It translates to CASSHGDTNYGYTF.

The rearrangement joins TRBV30 to TRBJ1-4, with no clear D. CDR3 length: 14 amino acids. The V end lost 0 bases, the J end lost 4 bases, and 9 bases lay between the germline ends. The germline V gene encodes CDR1 GTSNPN and CDR2 SVGIG (reference sequence). As DNA, the CDR3 is TGTGCCTGGAGTGTACTCCGGGGTAATGAAAAACTGTTTTTT. This encodes CAWSVLRGNEKLFF.

The J gene is TRBJ1-6, the V gene TRBV5-5; D gene uncertain. CDR3 length equals 15 residues. Germline V CDR1 and CDR2: SGHKS, YYEKEE (reference sequence). Trimming cost V 0 bases and J 4 bases, with 8 bases left between them. This chain's CDR3 is CASSLGPEYNSPLHF. In DNA, the CDR3 is TGTGCCAGCAGCTTGGGACCGGAATATAATTCACCCCTCCACTTT.

The rearrangement joins TRBV18 to TRBJ1-2, with D unclear. The germline V gene encodes CDR1 KGHSH and CDR2 LQKENI. Trimming left V 3 bases short and J 1 base short, with 12 bases between. The CDR3 loop spans 15 amino acids. In nucleotides, the CDR3 is TGTGCCAGCTCACCGCGGGTCCCGATTAACTATGGCTACACCTTC. This translates into CASSPRVPINYGYTF.

The rearrangement joins TRBV18 to TRBJ1-2, with a tentative D call TRBD1 (6 bases). V was shortened by 3 bases and J by 2 bases, with 10 bases between the two germline ends. This CDR3 has 14 residues. CDR1 KGHSH and CDR2 LQKENI come from the germline V gene. The chain's CDR3 is CASSPDRQNYGYTF. CDR3 in DNA: TGTGCCAGCTCACCTGACAGGCAAAACTATGGCTACACCTTC.

The V gene is TRBV29-1, the J gene TRBJ1-2; 7 bases are shared with TRBD1. The V gene end was trimmed by 3 bases and the J gene end by 5 bases; junction bases not matched to a gene: 6. The germline V gene encodes CDR1 SQVTM and CDR2 ANQGSEA. The CDR3 sequence is 13 residues long. The CDR3 nucleotides read TGCAGCGTTGAGGTCCGGGACAGTTATGGCTACACCTTC. This translates into CSVEVRDSYGYTF.

The V gene is TRBV2, the J gene TRBJ1-2, with 8 bases identical to TRBD1. This CDR3 has 15 residues. Germline CDR1 SNHLY, CDR2 FYNNEI. V lost 6 bases, J lost 2 bases, and 8 bases stayed unmatched. The CDR3 region is CASRAGGGLNYGYTF. Written as DNA, the CDR3 is TGTGCCAGCAGAGCAGGGGGCGGACTAAACTATGGCTACACCTTC.

Here the CDR3 DNA reads TGTGCCATCAACCCCACTGAGATGGAGTACACCGGGGAGCTGTTTTTT. Its protein is CAINPTEMEYTGELFF. This chain uses TRBV10-3 with TRBJ2-2; D remains ambiguous. Trimming shortened V by 7 bases and J by 3 bases, and 18 bases separated the two germline ends. Germline assignment: CDR1 ENHRY and CDR2 SYGVKD. The CDR3 has 16 residues.

This clone was observed once. The chain combines TRBV4-1 with TRBJ1-2, with 8 nucleotides matching TRBD1. The CDR3 extends over 17 amino acids. Germline V gene lookup returns CDR1 MGHRA and CDR2 YSYEKL. The V and J ends lost 1 base and 4 bases, in that order; junction bases with no gene match: 11. As DNA, the CDR3 is TGCGCCAGCAGCCAAGGGCAGGGGGCGACAATTAGCTATGGCTACACCTTC. It translates to CASSQGQGATISYGYTF.

The chain joins TRBV19 to TRBJ1-5, with D perhaps matching TRBD1 (6 bases). Trimming removed 6 bases at V and 5 bases at J, with 14 bases between. Germline V gene sequence: CDR1 LNHDA, CDR2 SQIVND (reference sequence). The CDR3 contains 14 residues. CDR3 DNA sequence: TGTGCCAGTAGCGAAACAGGGATTTATCAGCCCCAGCATTTT. Its protein is CASSETGIYQPQHF.

The gene calls are TRBV9 and TRBJ2-1, with TRBD2 matching over 9 bases. V shed 0 bases, J shed 8 bases, and the junction held 12 bases outside the gene matches. Germline CDR1 is SGDLS and CDR2 is YYNGEE. The length of the CDR3 is 17 residues. CDR3 loop: CASSVVPLAGVSDEQFF. CDR3 in DNA: TGTGCCAGCAGCGTAGTCCCTTTAGCGGGGGTTAGCGATGAGCAGTTCTTC.

The CDR3 loop is CATSLGQATDTQYF. In DNA form, the CDR3 reads TGTGCCACCAGTCTGGGACAAGCCACAGATACGCAGTATTTT. The chain joins TRBV24-1 to TRBJ2-3, with D possibly being TRBD1 (6 bases). Looked up from germline, CDR1 is KGHDR and CDR2 is SFDVKD. V was pared by 6 bases and J by 2 bases, with 11 bases between. The CDR3 has 14 amino acids.

The chain links TRBV18 to TRBJ2-3; possible D gene TRBD1, 6 bases. The germline gives CDR1 KGHSH, CDR2 LQKENI. The CDR3 is 15 residues long. Between the trimmed V and J ends, which lost 3 bases and 2 bases, there was a span of 12 bases. The CDR3, as DNA: TGTGCCAGCTCACCCCTTGGGGGCCCCACAGATACGCAGTATTTT. It codes for CASSPLGGPTDTQYF.

This clone showed up just once. The V and J genes are TRBV6-1 and TRBJ2-7; D unresolved. The V end was cut by 2 bases, the J end by 4 bases, with 18 bases between. The CDR3 length is 16 residues. Germline CDR1 MNHNS, CDR2 SASEGT. CDR3 protein: CASSENWATGIYEQYF. CDR3 coding DNA: TGTGCCAGCAGTGAAAACTGGGCAACTGGTATATACGAGCAGTACTTC.